Below, 29 T cell receptor beta chains from the same sample are listed, as sequenced in a study of T cell repertoires in cytomegalovirus infection. Each CDR3 protein gets one entry after TCRdb re-called the reads with MiXCR. The profile shows about 160,000 distinct CDR3 sequences, approximately 21% of them singletons. These receptors have no identified antigens. The sample here was CD8+ T cells from cultured PBMCs, taken from culture after CMV antigen stimulation. The receptors come from a human donor in good health (CMV status not recorded). Some clones in this sample may be carry-over from other donors' samples.

The gene calls are TRBV25-1 and TRBJ1-2; D unclear. Trimming left V 4 bases short and J 1 base short, with 4 bases between. Germline lookup yields CDR1 MGHDK and CDR2 SYGVNS. The CDR3 is made up of 12 amino acids. CDR3 in amino acids: CASSVGNYGYTF. In DNA, the CDR3 is TGTGCCAGCAGTGTAGGTAACTATGGCTACACCTTC.

The gene calls are TRBV6-6 and TRBJ2-1; D gene ambiguous. Per the germline V gene, CDR1 is MNHNY and CDR2 is SVGAGI (reference sequence). This CDR3 region has 16 residues. The V end was cut by 0 bases, the J end by 10 bases, with 19 bases between. CDR3 bases: TGTGCCAGCAGTTACTCGCCCGTGGCGCCCGAGGTGGAGCAGTTCTTC. Translated, it gives CASSYSPVAPEVEQFF.

V usage is TRBV2 and J usage is TRBJ1-1; unclear D gene. Trimming took 1 base from V and 6 from J, leaving 3 bases between them. Germline CDR1 SNHLY, CDR2 FYNNEI. The length of the CDR3 is 11 residues. CDR3 sequence reads: CASSEVPEAFF. In nucleotides, the CDR3 is TGTGCCAGCAGTGAAGTCCCTGAAGCTTTCTTT.

This chain links TRBV7-9 with TRBJ1-1; 7 nucleotides agree with TRBD1. Per germline, CDR1 SEHNR and CDR2 FQNEAQ (reference sequence). Trimming took 5 bases from V and 4 from J; bases not matched to a gene: 7. The CDR3 length is 14 residues. The chain's CDR3 is CASSPRGAGTEAFF. CDR3 nucleotide sequence: TGTGCCAGCAGCCCCAGGGGGGCTGGCACTGAAGCTTTCTTT.

This chain links TRBV7-8 with TRBJ1-4, with 7 nucleotides matching TRBD1. The CDR3 runs 15 residues. The V gene's germline CDR1 is SGHVS and CDR2 FQNEAQ. The ends lost 5 bases at V and 8 bases at J; junction bases unmatched: 11. The DNA of the CDR3 is TGTGCCAGCAGCCGCAGCCCAGGGGGAGAAGAAAAACTGTTTTTT. Translating gives CASSRSPGGEEKLFF. Supplemented by reference TRBV7-8 and TRBJ1-4, the full variable domain reads GAGVSQSPRYKVAKRGQDVALRCDPISGHVSLFWYQQALGQGPEFLTYFQNEAQLDKSGLPSDRFFAERPEGSVSTLKIQRTQQEDSAVYLCASSRSPGGEEKLFFGSGTQLSVL.

The rearrangement links TRBV4-1 to TRBJ1-4; possible D gene TRBD1, 5 bases. Per germline, CDR1 MGHRA and CDR2 YSYEKL. V was cut by 8 bases and J by 8 bases, with 21 bases left in between. The CDR3 runs 15 residues. The CDR3 is CASHIGTTVGEKLFF. The CDR3 coding sequence is TGCGCCAGCCATATTGGGACCACAGTTGGAGAAAAACTGTTTTTT.

In this sample, this clonotype turned up a few times. The chain is built from TRBV28 and TRBJ1-2; 7 positions agree with TRBD1. CDR3 size: 18 residues. From germline, CDR1 is MDHEN and CDR2 SYDVKM. The V segment lost 5 bases and the J segment 4 bases; nucleotides outside the gene matches: 19. The CDR3 is CASSLQGGAPSKIYGYTF. The CDR3 region has the DNA TGTGCCAGCAGTCTCCAAGGGGGCGCTCCCTCAAAAATCTATGGCTACACCTTC.

The chain uses TRBV7-2 and TRBJ1-2, with a tentative D call TRBD1 (6 bases). The CDR3 has 14 amino acids. Trimming removed 2 bases at V and 7 bases at J, with 14 bases between. Germline CDR1 is SGHTA and CDR2 is FQGNSA. CDR3 sequence reads: CASSLPAKGGGYTF. The DNA of the CDR3 is TGTGCCAGCAGCTTACCTGCGAAGGGGGGTGGCTACACCTTC.

The sample holds many counts of this clonotype. The chain has TRBV7-9 and TRBJ2-2; D is unresolved. This CDR3 is built from 13 residues. Per germline, CDR1 SEHNR and CDR2 FQNEAQ (reference sequence). V lost 2 bases and J lost 3, with 4 bases in between. This chain's CDR3 is CASSLPDTGELFF. CDR3 DNA: TGTGCCAGCAGCTTACCGGACACCGGGGAGCTGTTTTTT.

The V and J genes are TRBV29-1 and TRBJ2-7; D is uncertain. Germline-derived CDR1 and CDR2 are SQVTM and ANQGSEA. The CDR3 runs 13 residues. V gave up 6 bases and J gave up 2 bases, with 14 bases separating them. The CDR3 protein is CSVTLPGPYEQYF. The CDR3 region has the DNA TGCAGCGTCACGCTCCCAGGTCCCTACGAGCAGTACTTC.

This clonotype came up a few times. The CDR3 nucleotides read TGTGCCAGCAGTTTTAGTTACGCTGAAGCTTTCTTT. It translates to CASSFSYAEAFF. This chain joins TRBV28 and TRBJ1-1; D gene unclear. CDR1 MDHEN and CDR2 SYDVKM come from the germline V gene. Deletions cut 3 bases from V and 6 bases from J, with 8 bases between. The CDR3 is 12 amino acids.

There are a few counts of this clonotype. The chain employs TRBV2 and TRBJ1-1, with D maybe TRBD1 (5 bases). CDR1 and CDR2 from the germline V gene are SNHLY and FYNNEI. V lost 7 bases to trimming and J lost 0 bases, with 9 bases between them. The CDR3 runs to 13 residues. The CDR3 protein is CASNQGMNTEAFF. The CDR3 DNA reads as TGTGCCAGCAACCAGGGTATGAACACTGAAGCTTTCTTT.

The chain combines TRBV7-9 with TRBJ1-2, with D uncertain. This CDR3 contains 14 residues. V was pared by 5 bases and J by 1 base, with 11 bases between. The V gene's germline CDR1 is SEHNR and CDR2 FQNEAQ (reference sequence). The CDR3 DNA sequence: TGTGCCAGCAGCCGACCGCGGGTTAACTATGGCTACACCTTC. Residues: CASSRPRVNYGYTF. The variable domain in full, completed from reference TRBV7-9 and TRBJ1-2, reads DTGVSQNPRHKITKRGQNVTFRCDPISEHNRLYWYRQTLGQGPEFLTYFQNEAQLEKSRLLSDRFSAERPKGSFSTLEIQRTEQGDSAMYLCASSRPRVNYGYTFGSGTRLTVV.

The chain combines TRBV7-6 with TRBJ2-1, with TRBD2 identical over 7 bases. Germline assignment: CDR1 SGHVS and CDR2 FNYEAQ. This CDR3 spans 15 amino acids. With 6 bases clipped from V and 6 bases from J, the junction kept 11 bases outside the gene matches. The CDR3 loop reads CASSPRSGALNEQFF. The CDR3 DNA is TGTGCCAGCAGTCCCAGGAGCGGGGCCCTCAATGAGCAGTTCTTC. The complete variable domain, with remaining parts taken from reference TRBV7-6 and TRBJ2-1, reads GAGVSQSPRYKVTKRGQDVALRCDPISGHVSLYWYRQALGQGPEFLTYFNYEAQQDKSGLPNDRFSAERPEGSISTLTIQRTEQRDSAMYRCASSPRSGALNEQFFGPGTRLTVL.

The rearrangement uses TRBV7-8 and TRBJ1-5; 9 nucleotides line up with TRBD1. Germline V lookup: CDR1 SGHVS, CDR2 FQNEAQ. Trimming took 4 bases from V and 5 from J; bases not matched to a gene: 6. This CDR3 has 15 residues. The CDR3 is CASSSRDRDDQPQHF. Here the CDR3 DNA reads TGTGCCAGCAGCTCCCGGGACAGGGACGATCAGCCCCAGCATTTT.

The chain links TRBV7-9 to TRBJ2-7; D might be TRBD1 (6 bases). CDR3 length equals 12 residues. V was shortened by 4 bases and J by 6 bases, with 10 bases between the two germline ends. Germline-derived CDR1 and CDR2 are SEHNR and FQNEAQ (reference sequence). This CDR3 is CASSSGQFEQYF. The CDR3 DNA reads TGTGCCAGCAGCTCAGGACAGTTCGAGCAGTACTTC.

This clonotype was picked up a small number of times. V is TRBV7-2 and J is TRBJ1-1; TRBD1 is a possible D gene (5 bases). Looked up from germline, CDR1 is SGHTA and CDR2 is FQGNSA. The length of the CDR3 is 19 residues. V was cut by 4 bases and J by 0 bases, with 24 bases left in between. The DNA for the CDR3 is TGTGCCAGCAGCTCAACCTTGGTGTGGGGGGTGACCCTGAACACTGAAGCTTTCTTT. Translation gives CASSSTLVWGVTLNTEAFF.

This clonotype has a count of ten or more. The CDR3 protein is CASSLWTGNYEQYF. The DNA of the CDR3 is TGTGCCAGCAGCTTATGGACAGGAAACTACGAGCAGTACTTC. The chain is built from TRBV5-5 and TRBJ2-7; 7 bases fit TRBD1. The CDR3 runs to 14 residues. J was trimmed by 3 bases and V by 2 bases; bases with no gene match: 5. From germline, CDR1 is SGHKS and CDR2 YYEKEE (reference sequence).

The rearrangement links TRBV7-8 to TRBJ2-5; the D gene is possibly TRBD2 (5 bases). V was shortened by 5 bases and J by 3 bases, with 19 bases between the two germline ends. Germline loops: CDR1 SGHVS, CDR2 FQNEAQ. The CDR3 covers 16 residues. CDR3 in amino acids: CASSRYAFGMKETQYF. The CDR3, as DNA: TGTGCCAGCAGCAGATACGCCTTCGGGATGAAAGAGACCCAGTACTTC.

This clonotype was counted ten times or more. J is TRBJ2-7 and V is TRBV6-2 or TRBV6-3; D gene ambiguous. Germline V gene data show CDR1 as MNHEY and CDR2 as SVGEGT. The CDR3 spans 13 residues. The germline V and J ends were trimmed by 0 bases and 1 base, with 4 bases remaining between them. CDR3 sequence (DNA): TGTGCCAGCAGTTACTCGGTGTCCTACGAGCAGTACTTC. The encoded protein is CASSYSVSYEQYF.

Only a few counts were recorded for this clonotype. The chain has TRBV4-1 and TRBJ1-1; 7 nucleotides line up with TRBD1. The germline CDR1 and CDR2 sequences are MGHRA and YSYEKL. Losses at the gene ends were 4 bases for V and 0 bases for J; bases not matched to a gene: 11. The CDR3 contains 17 residues. CDR3 sequence reads: CASSPFGEGGMNTEAFF. The CDR3 bases are TGCGCCAGCAGCCCTTTTGGCGAAGGGGGCATGAACACTGAAGCTTTCTTT.

V gene TRBV12-3 or TRBV12-4 combines with J gene TRBJ2-7; 9 bases are shared with TRBD1. The CDR3 length is 16 residues. Losses at the gene ends were 5 bases for V and 4 bases for J; bases not matched to a gene: 12. CDR3 residues: CASSLGQGFLPYEQYF. Written as DNA, the CDR3 is TGTGCCAGCAGTCTTGGACAGGGGTTTCTACCTTACGAGCAGTACTTC.

This clonotype occurred a few times. The genes are TRBV7-8 and TRBJ1-1; possibly TRBD1 for D (6 bases). The ends were cut back, 0 bases at V and 5 bases at J, with 16 bases in the middle. Looked up from germline, CDR1 is SGHVS and CDR2 is FQNEAQ. The CDR3 covers 16 residues. The CDR3 DNA reads TGTGCCAGCAGCTTAGCGTGGCAGGGGAGCTTGACTGAAGCTTTCTTT. Translated, it gives CASSLAWQGSLTEAFF.

This clonotype has more than one count but fewer than ten. The chain uses TRBV7-6 and TRBJ2-3; 10 bases are a match to TRBD2. The CDR3 loop spans 16 amino acids. Germline V CDR1 and CDR2: SGHVS, FNYEAQ. The ends lost 5 bases at V and 2 bases at J; junction bases unmatched: 7. The CDR3 protein is CASSSGLAETTDTQYF. The CDR3 region has the DNA TGTGCCAGCAGCAGCGGACTAGCGGAGACCACAGATACGCAGTATTTT.

This clonotype was seen more than once but under ten times. V usage is TRBV18 and J usage is TRBJ2-7, with 9 bases fitting TRBD2. The CDR3 totals 17 residues. After removal of 3 bases from V and 0 bases from J, the junction contained 9 bases not matched to a gene. Germline V gene lookup returns CDR1 KGHSH and CDR2 LQKENI. CDR3 in amino acids: CASSPAGLAKPSYEQYF. CDR3 sequence (DNA): TGTGCCAGCTCACCGGCGGGACTAGCAAAACCCTCCTACGAGCAGTACTTC.

This clonotype is medium-sized (0.01 to 0.1%) within its sample. This chain connects TRBV6-1 to TRBJ1-2; D is uncertain. The V gene lost 2 bases and the J gene lost 8 bases, with 12 bases spanning the gap. Germline CDR1 reads MNHNS; CDR2 reads SASEGT. This CDR3 region has 13 residues. CDR3 loop: CASSERGSRGYTF. In DNA, the CDR3 is TGTGCCAGCAGTGAAAGAGGCTCTCGGGGCTACACCTTC.

This clonotype has more than one count but fewer than ten. CDR3 amino acids: CASSVTSQASNEQFF. For the CDR3, the DNA is TGTGCCAGCAGTGTCACTAGCCAAGCTAGCAATGAGCAGTTCTTC. V and J are TRBV25-1 and TRBJ2-1; perhaps TRBD2 as D (6 bases). The V gene's germline CDR1 is MGHDK and CDR2 SYGVNS. Trimming took off 4 bases at V and 6 bases at J, with 16 bases between the two ends. This CDR3 has 15 residues.

There are a few counts of this clonotype. The chain joins TRBV28 to TRBJ2-3; the match to TRBD2 covers 8 bases. V shed 7 bases and J 4 bases; nucleotides not matched to a gene: 10. Germline loops: CDR1 MDHEN, CDR2 SYDVKM. CDR3 length: 15 residues. The CDR3 is CASIQIGGAPDTQYF. The CDR3 coding sequence is TGTGCCAGCATCCAAATCGGGGGGGCCCCAGATACGCAGTATTTT.

This clonotype was detected only a few times. The V gene is TRBV28, the J gene TRBJ2-1; TRBD2 matches 7 bases. This CDR3 has 14 residues. Per the germline V gene, CDR1 is MDHEN and CDR2 is SYDVKM. The junction had 3 bases not matched to a gene; V was cut back by 3 bases and J by 4 bases. The CDR3 loop reads CASSFWGGYNEQFF. In DNA, the CDR3 is TGTGCCAGCAGTTTCTGGGGGGGGTACAATGAGCAGTTCTTC.